The TCR beta chain under discussion was sequenced for a study of CD8 T cells in ankylosing spondylitis. Notes on the study in general: Among TCR beta sequences, a motif of several highly homologous variants appeared characteristic of ankylosing spondylitis blood.

TCRdb reanalysed the 5' RACE reads using MiXCR and keeps one entry per CDR3 protein. The sample contains fewer than 550,000 distinct CDR3 sequences, approximately 5.3% of which appear only once. Deletions cut 4 bases from V and 0 bases from J, with 9 bases between. Germline lookup yields CDR1 LGHNA and CDR2 YSLEER. There are 14 residues in the CDR3. This clonotype was recorded at least ten times. No antigen is known for it. The specimen was blood, either unsorted or a sorted T cell fraction (not recorded which). The chain is built from TRBV4-3 and TRBJ1-1; D is unclear. The receptor's source is a male donor with ankylosing spondylitis. This CDR3 is CASSRKAMNTEAFF. The CDR3 nucleotides are TGCGCCAGCAGCCGGAAAGCGATGAACACTGAAGCTTTCTTT.